One and the same sample provided the 29 T cell receptor beta chains below, sequenced in a study of blood T cell repertoires in COVID-19. Produced via immunoSEQ multiplex PCR; TCRdb's table is partial and in-frame only. The sample lists about 150,000 clones, almost 80% occurring once. Sequences were obtained from peripheral blood. These receptors came from a middle-aged man with active or convalescent COVID-19.

V gene TRBV28 combines with J gene TRBJ2-7, with TRBD1 matching 7 bases. The V gene end was trimmed by 7 bases and the J gene end by 5 bases; junction bases not matched to a gene: 17. The CDR3 extends over 16 amino acids. The germline V gene has CDR1 MDHEN and CDR2 SYDVKM. DNA for the CDR3: TGTGCCAGCATTCCCTTCTCGACAGGGAAGACGCACGAGCAGTACTTC. Translation: CASIPFSTGKTHEQYF.

This chain uses TRBV7-2 with TRBJ1-5; D is undetermined. Germline loops: CDR1 SGHTA, CDR2 FQGNSA. The CDR3 covers 14 residues. Trimming pared 0 bases from V and 4 bases from J, leaving 7 bases between. For the CDR3, the DNA is TGTGCCAGCAGCTTAGCGTCCTTTAATCAGCCCCAGCATTTT. Its translation is CASSLASFNQPQHF.

The gene calls are TRBV9 and TRBJ2-7, with D tentatively TRBD2 (5 bases). With 0 bases removed from V and 1 base from J, the gap between germline ends came to 11 bases. CDR3 size: 15 residues. The germline gives CDR1 SGDLS, CDR2 YYNGEE. The CDR3 DNA reads TGTGCCAGCAGCGTAGGACGGACTCCTTCCTACGAGCAGTACTTC. It specifies CASSVGRTPSYEQYF. The variable domain in full, with the rest retrieved from reference TRBV9 and TRBJ2-7, is DSGVTQTPKHLITATGQRVTLRCSPRSGDLSVYWYQQSLDQGLQFLIQYYNGEERAKGNILERFSAQQFPDLHSELNLSSLELGDSALYFCASSVGRTPSYEQYFGPGTRLTVT.

The rearrangement links TRBV18 to TRBJ1-5; 7 nucleotides agree with TRBD1. The ends lost 4 bases at V and 4 bases at J; junction bases unmatched: 10. This CDR3 is 16 amino acids long. Germline-derived CDR1 and CDR2 are KGHSH and LQKENI. This chain's CDR3 is CASSLTGEGSNQPQHF. The CDR3, as DNA: TGTGCCAGCTCACTCACAGGGGAAGGTAGTAATCAGCCCCAGCATTTT.

This rearrangement joins TRBV11-2 to TRBJ1-3; D is perhaps TRBD1 (6 bases). The germline V gene encodes CDR1 SGHAT and CDR2 FQNNGV. CDR3 length: 18 residues. Trimming shortened V by 0 bases and J by 4 bases, and 19 bases separated the two germline ends. DNA for the CDR3: TGTGCCAGCAGCTTAGAGTCGCTTGGGCAGGGGAAAGGAAACACCATATATTTT. Translating it yields CASSLESLGQGKGNTIYF.

This chain joins TRBV6-5 and TRBJ1-1, with D unclear. Germline V gene sequence: CDR1 MNHEY, CDR2 SVGAGI. The ends were cut back, 5 bases at V and 7 bases at J, with 11 bases in the middle. The CDR3 is 12 amino acids. In nucleotides, the CDR3 is TGTGCCAGCAGTCCCGCGGCCTTTGAAGCTTTCTTT. It yields the protein CASSPAAFEAFF.

This sequence joins TRBV12-5 and TRBJ1-2; TRBD1 matches at 10 bases. This CDR3 is built from 14 residues. The V gene's germline CDR1 is LGHNT and CDR2 FRNRAP. V dropped 7 bases and J dropped 8; count of bases not matched to a gene: 10. CDR3: CASAPDRGKHGYTF. CDR3 DNA sequence: TGTGCTAGTGCCCCGGACAGGGGGAAACACGGCTACACCTTC.

The rearrangement joins TRBV21-1 to TRBJ1-3; the table names TRBD1, a call not compared with the DNA. TRBV21-1 is assigned pseudogene status. The CDR3 runs to 16 residues. The CDR3 sequence is CASRRDRALSGNTIYF. CDR3 sequence (DNA): TGTGCCAGCAGGAGGGACAGGGCCCTCTCTGGAAACACCATATATTTT.

V is TRBV28 and J is TRBJ1-6; 11 bases are shared with TRBD1. Trimming at V came to 5 bases and at J to 8 bases, leaving 5 bases not matched to a gene. The germline V gene has CDR1 MDHEN and CDR2 SYDVKM. The CDR3 is 15 amino acids. Here the CDR3 DNA reads TGTGCCAGCAGTACTCCGGGACAGGGGGATTCACCCCTCCACTTT. This translates into CASSTPGQGDSPLHF.

The chain's CDR3 is CASSSPASGSIQNIQYF. The CDR3 coding sequence is TGTGCCAGCAGTTCCCCCGCTAGCGGGAGTATCCAAAACATTCAGTACTTC. The chain has TRBV28 and TRBJ2-4, with 10 bases matching TRBD2. J gave up 5 bases and V 4 bases, and 11 bases lay outside the gene matches. Germline V gene sequence: CDR1 MDHEN, CDR2 SYDVKM. CDR3 size: 17 residues.

V and J are TRBV24-1 and TRBJ2-5; weak D call: TRBD2 (6 bases). The CDR3 is 13 residues long. V was cut by 3 bases and J by 4 bases, with 8 bases left in between. The germline gives CDR1 KGHDR, CDR2 SFDVKD. The CDR3 spells CATSDDGRETQYF. Written as DNA, the CDR3 is TGTGCCACCAGTGATGACGGGAGAGAGACCCAGTACTTC.

The chain couples TRBV6-4 to TRBJ1-5; D may be TRBD1 (5 bases). The CDR3 has 15 residues. The germline gives CDR1 MRHNA, CDR2 SNTAGT. V was clipped by 4 bases and J by 3 bases, with 13 bases between them. CDR3 sequence reads: CASSVADRLNQPQHF. The CDR3 DNA follows: TGTGCCAGCAGTGTGGCAGACAGACTCAATCAGCCCCAGCATTTT.

The chain recombines TRBV27 with TRBJ2-1; 11 bases are a match to TRBD2. The CDR3 is made up of 14 amino acids. The V segment lost 6 bases and the J segment 7 bases; nucleotides outside the gene matches: 5. Germline V gene sequence: CDR1 MNHEY, CDR2 SMNVEV (reference sequence). CDR3 DNA sequence: TGTGCCAGCAGCCGGGGGACTAGCGGTAATGAGCAGTTCTTC. Protein product: CASSRGTSGNEQFF.

With respect to this clone: The DNA is left out, because the CDR3 cannot be placed on it with certainty; the CDR3 is given as TCRdb lists it. This chain links TRBV14 with TRBJ2-5; the table's D call TRBD1 went unverified against the DNA. Inclusive of both ends, the CDR3 amounts to 16 amino acids. Germline CDR1 SGHDN, CDR2 FVKESK. CDR3 residues: CASSQEATVRRETQYF.

This rearrangement joins TRBV16 to TRBJ1-4; 8 bases line up with TRBD1. The CDR3 is made up of 15 amino acids. Trimming removed 0 bases from V and 5 bases from J; junction bases left unmatched: 2. Germline V gene lookup returns CDR1 KGHSY and CDR2 FQNENV. The CDR3 sequence is CASSQSRTGNEKLFF. The CDR3 nucleotides read TGTGCCAGCAGCCAATCCAGGACAGGGAATGAAAAACTGTTTTTT. Variable domain in full (rest from reference TRBV16 and TRBJ1-4): GEEVAQTPKHLVRGEGQKAKLYCAPIKGHSYVFWYQQVLKNEFKFLISFQNENVFDETGMPKERFSAKCLPNSPCSLEIQATKLEDSAVYFCASSQSRTGNEKLFFGSGTQLSVL.

The chain couples TRBV29-1 to TRBJ2-3; the D gene is possibly TRBD2 (6 bases). Germline CDR1 SQVTM, CDR2 ANQGSEA. The CDR3 consists of 13 residues. V was shortened by 7 bases and J by 4 bases, with 15 bases between the two germline ends. CDR3 amino acids: CSGVRGPPDTQYF. The DNA for the CDR3 is TGCAGCGGGGTGCGGGGTCCGCCAGATACGCAGTATTTT.

The chain carries TRBV6-5 and TRBJ1-1; a weak D match, TRBD1 (5 bases). The CDR3 totals 15 residues. The germline gives CDR1 MNHEY, CDR2 SVGAGI. V lost 5 bases to trimming and J lost 4 bases, with 17 bases between them. The CDR3 nucleotides read TGTGCCAGCAGTACCGAATTCCGTGGGGCCACTGAAGCTTTCTTT. Its protein is CASSTEFRGATEAFF.

The chain couples TRBV20-1 to TRBJ1-2, with 8 positions matching TRBD1. Germline V gives CDR1 DFQATT, CDR2 SNEGSKA (reference sequence). The CDR3 has 11 residues. Germline trimming cut 6 bases from V and 8 bases from J; bases unmatched to any gene: 5. DNA for the CDR3: TGCAGTGCCCAGACAGGGGAGGGCTACACCTTC. Amino acids: CSAQTGEGYTF.

V is TRBV18 and J is TRBJ2-1; TRBD2 is a possible D gene (6 bases). V lost 3 bases to trimming and J lost 7 bases, with 13 bases between them. This CDR3 has 14 amino acids. CDR1 is KGHSH, CDR2 LQKENI, per germline. In DNA, the CDR3 is TGTGCCAGCTCACCTGAGGAGGGCACGAATGAGCAGTTCTTC. Encoded protein: CASSPEEGTNEQFF.

CDR3 DNA sequence: TGTGCCAGCAGTGAGTTCCGTTCTAGCACAGATACGCAGTATTTT. It codes for CASSEFRSSTDTQYF. The chain combines TRBV6-1 with TRBJ2-3; D unresolved. Per the germline V gene, CDR1 is MNHNS and CDR2 is SASEGT. The CDR3 contains 15 residues. V was cut by 3 bases and J by 0 bases, with 10 bases left in between.

This chain uses TRBV28 with TRBJ2-1; 11 bases align to TRBD2. CDR1 and CDR2 from the germline V gene are MDHEN and SYDVKM. This CDR3 comprises 15 residues. V gave up 6 bases and J gave up 5 bases; unmatched junction bases: 6. The CDR3 nucleotides read TGTGCCAGCAGCCCACTAGCGGGAGTTGACAATGAGCAGTTCTTC. Translated: CASSPLAGVDNEQFF.

The chain recombines TRBV4-2 with TRBJ2-7; 9 bases line up with TRBD2. V was pared by 0 bases and J by 4 bases, with 7 bases of the junction left unmatched. Germline V gives CDR1 LGHNA, CDR2 YNFKEQ. This CDR3 comprises 16 residues. CDR3 bases: TGTGCCAGCAGCCAAGATAGCGGGGGAGGGAGATACGAGCAGTACTTC. It specifies CASSQDSGGGRYEQYF.

This rearrangement joins TRBV5-1 to TRBJ1-6; weak D call: TRBD1 (5 bases). The V gene's germline CDR1 is SGHRS and CDR2 YFSETQ. V was pared by 6 bases and J by 10 bases, with 17 bases between. This CDR3 has 14 residues. The CDR3 region has the DNA TGCGCCAGCACCTGGAGGGACGGAGGCTCACCCCTCCACTTT. Protein: CASTWRDGGSPLHF.

The J gene is TRBJ1-1, the V gene TRBV5-1; 7 bases are shared with TRBD1. This CDR3 contains 13 residues. CDR1 and CDR2 from the germline V gene are SGHRS and YFSETQ. Trimming took 4 bases from V and 2 from J; bases not matched to a gene: 2. CDR3: CASSQGGNTEAFF. In DNA, the CDR3 is TGCGCCAGCAGCCAGGGGGGCAACACTGAAGCTTTCTTT.

The chain joins TRBV6-6 to TRBJ2-1; a weak D match, TRBD2 (5 bases). Trimming removed 7 bases from V and 9 bases from J, with 19 bases in between. This CDR3 contains 14 residues. Germline CDR1 and CDR2: MNHNY and SVGAGI (reference sequence). The CDR3 DNA sequence: TGTGCCAGCACCTTCGTCGGACTCGACACTGAGCAGTTCTTC. This translates into CASTFVGLDTEQFF.

The V gene is TRBV11-3, the J gene TRBJ2-7; D unclear. The CDR3 is made up of 13 amino acids. CDR1 SGHNT and CDR2 YENEEA come from the germline V gene. The V end was cut by 1 base, the J end by 3 bases, with 7 bases between. This chain's CDR3 is CASSLGNIYEQYF. CDR3 coding DNA: TGTGCCAGCAGCTTAGGAAACATCTACGAGCAGTACTTC.

This chain links TRBV3-1 (or the pseudogene TRBV3-2) with TRBJ2-1; weak D call: TRBD2 (7 bases). CDR3 length equals 14 residues. Trimming shortened V by 3 bases and J by 7 bases, and 13 bases separated the two germline ends. Germline V CDR1 and CDR2: LGHDT, YNNKEL (reference sequence). The CDR3 spells CASSQAGARNEQFF. Written as DNA, the CDR3 is TGTGCCAGCAGCCAGGCGGGGGCTAGGAATGAGCAGTTCTTC.

The chain uses TRBV7-8 and TRBJ1-5, with 9 bases that match TRBD1. J gave up 0 bases and V 3 bases, and 12 bases lay outside the gene matches. The germline gives CDR1 SGHVS, CDR2 FQNEAQ. The CDR3 contains 19 residues. CDR3 DNA sequence: TGTGCCAGCAGCTTGACCTACAGGGGGCGGAGGGGTAGCAATCAGCCCCAGCATTTT. Translated: CASSLTYRGRRGSNQPQHF.

Note on this clone: Distinct nucleotide sequences in the sample also encode this CDR3. This chain's CDR3 is CASSGAGGVGSYEQYF. Here the CDR3 DNA reads TGCGCCAGCAGCGGGGCGGGGGGGGTTGGCTCCTACGAGCAGTACTTC. This chain joins TRBV5-1 and TRBJ2-7, with 9 nucleotides matching TRBD2. This CDR3 contains 16 residues. Germline assignment: CDR1 SGHRS and CDR2 YFSETQ. Losses at the gene ends were 4 bases for V and 0 bases for J; bases not matched to a gene: 8.